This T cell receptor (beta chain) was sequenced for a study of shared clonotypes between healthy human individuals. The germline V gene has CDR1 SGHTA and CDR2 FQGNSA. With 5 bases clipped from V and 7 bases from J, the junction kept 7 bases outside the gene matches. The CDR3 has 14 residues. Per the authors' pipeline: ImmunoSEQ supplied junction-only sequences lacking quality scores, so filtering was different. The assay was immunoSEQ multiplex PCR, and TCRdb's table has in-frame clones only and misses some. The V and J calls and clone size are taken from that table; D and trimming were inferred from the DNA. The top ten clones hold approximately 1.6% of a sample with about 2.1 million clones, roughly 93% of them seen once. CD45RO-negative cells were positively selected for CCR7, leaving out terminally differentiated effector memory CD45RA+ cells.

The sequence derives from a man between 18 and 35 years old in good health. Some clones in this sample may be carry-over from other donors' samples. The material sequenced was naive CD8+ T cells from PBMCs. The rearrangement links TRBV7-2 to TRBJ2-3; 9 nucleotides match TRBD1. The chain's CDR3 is CASSPTGGANTQYF. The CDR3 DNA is TGTGCCAGCAGCCCTACAGGGGGCGCGAATACGCAGTATTTT. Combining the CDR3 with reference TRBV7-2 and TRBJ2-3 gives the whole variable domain GAGVSQSPSNKVTEKGKDVELRCDPISGHTALYWYRQSLGQGLEFLIYFQGNSAPDKSGLPSDRFSAERTGGSVSTLTIQRTQQEDSAVYLCASSPTGGANTQYFGPGTRLTVL.